This entry lists 28 T cell receptor beta chains sequenced from one sample in a study of metastatic and nonmetastatic thyroid tumors. From the PCR reads, TCRdb re-called clones with MiXCR. The data contain roughly 15,000 clones, about 28% of them singletons. There were no patients who had received any treatment before thyroid surgery. The sample consisted of tumor tissue. The receptors were gathered from a female donor with papillary thyroid cancer or a benign thyroid nodule (not recorded which). Some clones in this sample may be carry-over from other donors' samples.

Many counts were recorded for this clone. The chain couples TRBV19 to TRBJ2-3, with 9 bases lining up with TRBD2. This CDR3 has 15 amino acids. V gave up 10 bases and J gave up 5 bases; unmatched junction bases: 13. Per the germline V gene, CDR1 is LNHDA and CDR2 is SQIVND (reference sequence). The CDR3 DNA sequence: TGTGCCACTGTAAACCTGGCGGGGGGGCGAGATACGCAGTATTTT. Encoded protein: CATVNLAGGRDTQYF.

The CDR3 nucleotides are TGTGCCAGTAGCGTCACGACTAGCGGGAGGGCCCGAGCAGATACGCAGTATTTT. This translates into CASSVTTSGRARADTQYF. The chain couples TRBV7-6 to TRBJ2-3; 14 bases match TRBD2. Germline V gene lookup returns CDR1 SGHVS and CDR2 FNYEAQ. This CDR3 contains 18 residues. Trimming at V came to 9 bases and at J to 4 bases, leaving 15 bases not matched to a gene.

This clone was picked up many times. This sequence joins TRBV2 and TRBJ2-6; D might be TRBD2 (6 bases). CDR3 length: 20 amino acids. In germline, CDR1 is SNHLY, CDR2 FYNNEI. Deletions cut 4 bases from V and 1 base from J, with 23 bases between. CDR3 DNA: TGTGCCAGCAGTGGACCGGGACTCCTCCCTCTGGGGTCTGGGGCCAACGTCCTGACTTTC. It yields the protein CASSGPGLLPLGSGANVLTF.

V and J are TRBV18 and TRBJ1-1; TRBD1 agrees at 8 bases. Germline CDR1 reads KGHSH; CDR2 reads LQKENI. V was clipped by 3 bases and J by 9 bases; unmatched bases: 6. The CDR3 contains 13 residues. CDR3 sequence: CASSPGTGGQAFF. CDR3 nucleotides: TGTGCCAGCTCACCGGGGACAGGCGGACAAGCTTTCTTT.

Turning to this clone: At one of its ends the junction is not consistent with the germline gene, which may arise from a read error. The rearrangement uses TRBV11-1 and TRBJ1-6; possible D gene TRBD1, 6 bases. The CDR3 totals 18 residues. Germline V gene sequence: CDR1 SGHAT, CDR2 FQDESV (reference sequence). CDR3 in amino acids: CASSIKGGQNERDSPIHF. CDR3 DNA sequence: TGTGCCAGCAGCATAAAGGGGGGGCAGAACGAGAGGGATTCACCCATCCACTTT.

This clone was found a few times. The CDR3 region has the DNA TGTGCCAGCAGCTTGTTAGCGGGTATGAACACCGGGGAGCTGTTTTTT. This encodes CASSLLAGMNTGELFF. The chain employs TRBV5-6 and TRBJ2-2, with TRBD2 identical over 7 bases. V lost 1 base and J lost 1; bases outside the gene matches: 4. This CDR3 has 16 residues. CDR1 is SGHDT, CDR2 YYEEEE, per germline.

The V gene is TRBV18, the J gene TRBJ2-5; D is undetermined. From germline, CDR1 is KGHSH and CDR2 LQKENI. V was trimmed by 2 bases and J by 14 bases, leaving 21 bases between them. The CDR3 spans 14 residues. The CDR3: CASSPERGLETYYF. The CDR3 DNA reads TGTGCCAGCTCACCAGAGCGAGGCTTGGAGACCTATTACTTC.

This clone was counted at least ten times. This chain links TRBV10-3 with TRBJ2-3; 8 bases fit TRBD1. Losses at the gene ends were 4 bases for V and 6 bases for J; bases not matched to a gene: 3. The CDR3 runs to 13 residues. Per germline, CDR1 ENHRY and CDR2 SYGVKD. The CDR3 protein is CAISATGDDTQYF. CDR3 nucleotides: TGTGCCATCAGTGCGACAGGGGACGATACGCAGTATTTT.

The gene calls are TRBV20-1 and TRBJ2-7, with 10 bases that match TRBD2. The germline V gene has CDR1 DFQATT and CDR2 SNEGSKA (reference sequence). The length of the CDR3 is 13 residues. V lost 3 bases and J lost 6; bases outside the gene matches: 5. This CDR3 reads CSASVSGRGEQYF. The CDR3 DNA reads as TGCAGTGCTAGCGTCAGCGGGAGGGGCGAGCAGTACTTC.

This clone was recorded many times. Given a much more abundant clone one base away, this may be a read error. The same CDR3 also results from other DNA sequences found in this sample. The CDR3 DNA follows: TGCGCCAGCAGCGTAGGTCCAGACCCCTACAATGAGCAGTTCTTC. It translates to CASSVGPDPYNEQFF. This sequence joins TRBV9 and TRBJ2-1; no reliable D call. The CDR3 loop spans 15 amino acids. Per the germline V gene, CDR1 is SGDLS and CDR2 is YYNGEE.

On this clone: The conserved phenylalanine or tryptophan is not found at the CDR3 terminus, so this likely reflects a read error. The genes are TRBV19 and TRBJ2-7; 8 bases align to TRBD1. The DNA end is more similar to TRBJ2-1, so the J call may be wrong. Germline V gene sequence: CDR1 LNHDA, CDR2 SQIVND (reference sequence). The CDR3 has 14 amino acids. This CDR3 reads CASSSGTGPYEQFL. The CDR3 DNA is TGTGCCAGTAGTTCCGGGACAGGCCCCTACGAGCAGTTCCTC.

This clone has ten or more counts. V usage is TRBV5-6 and J usage is TRBJ2-2, with 7 bases matching TRBD2. V dropped 1 base and J dropped 3; count of bases not matched to a gene: 6. Germline lookup yields CDR1 SGHDT and CDR2 YYEEEE. CDR3 length equals 16 residues. For the CDR3, the DNA is TGTGCCAGCAGCTTGAGCGGGACTCCAGACACCGGGGAGCTGTTTTTT. Its translation is CASSLSGTPDTGELFF.

By proportion, this clone is medium-sized (0.01 to 0.1%). The rearrangement uses TRBV18 and TRBJ1-3; D remains unclear. The germline V gene has CDR1 KGHSH and CDR2 LQKENI. CDR3 size: 12 residues. The V and J ends lost 6 bases and 5 bases respectively, with 8 bases between them. The CDR3 DNA sequence: TGTGCCAGCTCCACGTCTAGAAACACCATATATTTT. Residues: CASSTSRNTIYF. The whole variable domain, remainder taken from reference TRBV18 and TRBJ1-3, is NAGVMQNPRHLVRRRGQEARLRCSPMKGHSHVYWYRQLPEEGLKFMVYLQKENIIDESGMPKERFSAEFPKEGPSILRIQQVVRGDSAAYFCASSTSRNTIYFGEGSWLTVV.

This clone is termed medium-sized. V and J are TRBV6-5 and TRBJ2-1; 7 nucleotides agree with TRBD1. With V trimmed by 2 bases and J by 8 bases, 9 bases remained unmatched. The CDR3 has 15 amino acids. CDR1 MNHEY and CDR2 SVGAGI come from the germline V gene. The CDR3 loop reads CASSYGRVRGYEQFF. The CDR3 DNA reads as TGTGCCAGCAGTTACGGCAGGGTCAGGGGGTATGAGCAGTTCTTC.

This clone was observed many times. The gene calls are TRBV11-2 and TRBJ1-1; D uncertain. The germline V and J ends were trimmed by 6 bases and 3 bases, with 5 bases remaining between them. CDR3 size: 11 residues. The germline gives CDR1 SGHAT, CDR2 FQNNGV. CDR3 nucleotide sequence: TGTGCCAGCAGGAGAGACACTGAAGCTTTCTTT. Translating it yields CASRRDTEAFF.

The chain's CDR3 is CASSYYSLRGAEQYF. As DNA, the CDR3 is TGTGCCAGCAGCTACTACAGCCTTCGGGGTGCGGAGCAGTACTTC. The J gene is TRBJ2-7, the V gene TRBV11-3; D possibly corresponds to TRBD2 (5 bases). The CDR3 contains 15 residues. V lost 4 bases and J lost 7, with 20 bases in between. Germline V gene lookup returns CDR1 SGHNT and CDR2 YENEEA.

This clone was detected ten times or more. The V gene is TRBV20-1, the J gene TRBJ1-5; D uncertain. V was shortened by 0 bases and J by 5 bases, with 20 bases between the two germline ends. Per the germline V gene, CDR1 is DFQATT and CDR2 is SNEGSKA (reference sequence). This CDR3 is 17 amino acids long. The CDR3 here is CSARDRGRQRDHQPQHF. In DNA, the CDR3 is TGCAGTGCTAGAGATCGAGGGAGGCAACGGGATCATCAGCCCCAGCATTTT.

In this sample, this clone turned up many times. As DNA, the CDR3 is TGCGCCAGCCGTACTAGCGGCACAGATACGCAGTATTTT. It encodes CASRTSGTDTQYF. The gene calls are TRBV5-1 and TRBJ2-3; 7 positions agree with TRBD2. The J segment lost 1 base and the V segment lost 7 bases, leaving 3 bases of the junction unmatched. CDR1 and CDR2 (germline): SGHRS, YFSETQ. This CDR3 is 13 amino acids long.

The chain links TRBV13 to TRBJ1-2, with D unclear. V was clipped by 5 bases and J by 2 bases, with 12 bases between them. CDR3 size: 14 residues. CDR1 PRHDT and CDR2 FYEKMQ come from the germline V gene (reference sequence). The CDR3 region is CASSQNTRNYGYTF. As DNA, the CDR3 is TGTGCCAGCAGCCAGAACACTAGAAACTATGGCTACACCTTC.

By share, this clone ranks as medium-sized. The sample carries other DNA sequences with the same CDR3. The rearrangement joins TRBV6-1 to TRBJ2-3; D possibly corresponds to TRBD2 (7 bases). Deletions cut 7 bases from V and 2 bases from J, with 19 bases between. CDR1 MNHNS and CDR2 SASEGT come from the germline V gene. CDR3 length equals 16 residues. The CDR3 loop is CASTPPAGALTDTQYF. In DNA, the CDR3 is TGTGCCAGCACCCCCCCGGCGGGGGCCCTCACAGATACGCAGTATTTT.

This clone was counted many times. The V gene is TRBV19, the J gene TRBJ1-2; 8 positions agree with TRBD1. V lost 1 base and J lost 4; bases outside the gene matches: 5. This CDR3 comprises 15 residues. Germline V lookup: CDR1 LNHDA, CDR2 SQIVND (reference sequence). CDR3 coding DNA: TGTGCCAGTAGTATAGGGACAGGGATCTTCTATGGCTACACCTTC. This translates into CASSIGTGIFYGYTF.

In the case of this clone: A junction boundary mismatches the germline segment, possibly from a read error. The genes are TRBV28 and TRBJ2-5; TRBD2 agrees at 8 bases. The CDR3 covers 15 residues. Germline values: CDR1 MDHEN, CDR2 SYDVKM. CDR3 in DNA: TGTGCCAGCAGACAGATAGCGGGGCCCCAAGAGACACAGTACTTC. Protein: CASRQIAGPQETQYF.

As regards this clone: One junction end does not reproduce the germline sequence, and a read error may be involved. The rearrangement uses TRBV11-2 and TRBJ2-6; TRBD1 might be the D (5 bases). This CDR3 region has 14 residues. Per the germline V gene, CDR1 is SGHAT and CDR2 is FQNNGV. The chain's CDR3 is CASSLDSGANVLTF. The CDR3 nucleotides are TGTGCCAGCAGCTTAGACTCTGGGGCCAACGTCCTTACTTTC.

This clone was detected only a few times. This chain joins TRBV12-3 or TRBV12-4 and TRBJ2-3, with TRBD2 identical over 8 bases. With V trimmed by 5 bases and J by 2 bases, 9 bases remained unmatched. This CDR3 has 16 residues. CDR3 amino acids: CASSKLLAGFTDTQYF. In DNA form, the CDR3 reads TGTGCCAGCAGTAAACTGTTAGCGGGGTTCACAGATACGCAGTATTTT.

This clone has ten or more counts. The chain couples TRBV20-1 to TRBJ2-7; D may correspond to TRBD1 or TRBD2 (5 bases each). Germline V gene lookup returns CDR1 DFQATT and CDR2 SNEGSKA (reference sequence). The CDR3 loop spans 14 amino acids. Trimming left V 6 bases short and J 3 bases short, with 18 bases between. CDR3 amino acids: CSAVGTPTYYEQYF. DNA for the CDR3: TGCAGTGCCGTCGGGACCCCAACTTACTACGAGCAGTACTTC.

This clone counts as medium-sized (0.01 to 0.1%). The V call is TRBV12-3 or TRBV12-4, the J call TRBJ1-3, with D possibly matching TRBD1 (5 bases). Deletions cut 5 bases from V and 0 bases from J, with 11 bases between. This CDR3 is built from 15 residues. The CDR3 region is CASSRSDSSGNTIYF. The CDR3 coding sequence is TGTGCCAGCAGTCGAAGTGACAGCTCTGGAAACACCATATATTTT.

Details on this clone: At one end, the junction sequence differs from germline, possibly due to a read error. The rearrangement links TRBV19 to TRBJ1-5, with 8 bases lining up with TRBD1. The CDR3 consists of 17 residues. The germline V gene encodes CDR1 LNHDA and CDR2 SQIVND (reference sequence). The CDR3 is CAIRPGQVIYCNQPQHF. CDR3 nucleotides: TGTGCCATCCGACCGGGACAGGTAATTTATTGCAATCAACCCCAGCATTTT.

This clone was recorded a few times. At one of its ends the junction is not consistent with the germline gene, which may arise from a read error. The chain joins TRBV15 to TRBJ2-7; possibly TRBD1 for D (5 bases). Germline loops: CDR1 LNHNV, CDR2 YYDKDF (reference sequence). The CDR3 runs 14 residues. The CDR3: CATSRDPGFYEQYF. CDR3 nucleotide sequence: TGTGCCACCAGTAGAGATCCAGGGTTCTACGAGCAGTACTTC. Full variable domain (missing parts from reference TRBV15 and TRBJ2-7): DAMVIQNPRYQVTQFGKPVTLSCSQTLNHNVMYWYQQKSSQAPKLLFHYYDKDFNNEADTPDNFQSRRPNTSFCFLDIRSPGLGDTAMYLCATSRDPGFYEQYFGPGTRLTVT.